This TCR beta chain was sequenced for a study of T cell responses to AZD1222 COVID-19 vaccine. The CDR3 covers 14 residues. V gave up 2 bases and J gave up 5 bases; unmatched junction bases: 4. Germline lookup yields CDR1 SGHTA and CDR2 FQGTGA. Findings and limits, study-wide: Sampling that yielded the repertoires occurred only after the peak T cell response. With dominance at 160-218 and 743-854, vaccine-associated CD4 TCRs spanned spike. Clonal diversity was possibly underestimated, and the donors were mostly white British, with more females.

Remarks on this clone: Its antigen is unidentified. Other DNA variants within this sample encode the same CDR3.

Here immunoSEQ multiplex PCR was the method, and the copy in TCRdb shows in-frame clones only, minus some. The data contain about 200,000 clones, approximately 94% of them seen just once; the ten biggest clones take up roughly 0.99%. The V and J genes are TRBV7-3 and TRBJ1-1; 8 bases are shared with TRBD1. This clonotype was sampled from an adult who received the AZD1222 COVID-19 vaccine. This specimen consisted of peripheral blood, obtained 28 days after the second AZD1222 dose. As DNA, the CDR3 is TGTGCCAGCAGCTTACAGGGGGCAGGAACTGAAGCTTTCTTT. Amino acids: CASSLQGAGTEAFF.